This record looks at one TCR beta chain sequence and its context. This clone was seen a single time. Its target antigen remains unknown. No clone much larger than this one lies a single base away; base qualities are absent. This sample stems from a study of blood T cell repertoires in COVID-19 (dated by TCRdb to about 2020). Regarding the complete study: Collaborator samples came from the United States, Italy and Spain and covered acute and convalescent phases of COVID-19. A freely available public database, intended as a resource for researchers studying the immune response to SARS-CoV-2, is where the repertoires were released. The samples were drawn from two sources: the first 160 participants of the ongoing ImmuneRACE study, and fewer than 1,500 subjects contributed by 6 global collaborators. The dataset comprised deeply sampled blood TCRbeta repertoires from subjects exposed to, actively infected with, or recovered from COVID-19. Nearly every sample came with metadata listing a de-identified subject ID, COVID-19 status, age in years and sex. HLA class I and class II types, where available, came from metadata supplied by the sample provider rather than from assay-based typing. The prospective study material was composed of cDNA or gDNA derived from T cells, B-cell-depleted T cells, or PBMCs.

V ends up 3 bases short and J 6 bases short, with an unmatched junction base count of 9. The CDR3 spans 16 residues, from the cysteine through the phenylalanine. Only the CDR3 region is kept as DNA, spanning 48 bases read in frame from base 1. CDR1 and CDR2, per the germline V gene (reference sequence), are PRHDT and FYEKMQ. Results the study describes overall, beyond this receptor: Clinical and demographic metadata were provided uncurated, with the amount varying by source and participant.

Participants in the prospective study were enrolled through a virtual design, were aged about 18 to 90 years, and lived in approximately 24 United States geographic areas. To assign participants to cohorts, the prospective study relied on clinical history that participants themselves reported in a screening survey and a study questionnaire. For ImmuneRACE Cohort 3, a participant was defined as recovered based on two consecutive negative NP/OP PCR tests, clearance by a healthcare professional, or resolution of symptoms. Mobile phlebotomists in the prospective study collected whole blood, serum and a nasopharyngeal or oropharyngeal swab from every participant. Over a roughly 2-month period, participants in the prospective study had the option of providing additional blood draws and questionnaires. Before DNA extraction, prospective study blood samples were shipped either frozen or at room temperature.

The immunoSEQ Assay, a bias-controlled multiplex PCR, was used to amplify TCRbeta CDR3 regions from genomic DNA. The authors' analysis ran thus. The number of nucleated cells in each sample was estimated by amplification of reference gene primers within the assay. To quantify the absolute abundance of each unique TCRbeta CDR3 rearrangement, sequence reads were collapsed and filtered. For each sample, productive Simpson clonality was calculated as the square root of Simpson's diversity index over productive rearrangements. TCRdb provides this immuneACCESS table in a form limited to in-frame rearrangements. Some clones are lacking; in checked studies, under half of them reflect an unresolved V gene, and why the rest are absent is not known. V and J calls and clone size are copied from that table; D and trimming were computed from the DNA. A total of 40,000 to 50,000 clones appear in this sample, approximately 90% of them only once. The top ten clones comprise around 3.3% of the sample.

This sequence originates from a woman between 50 and 59 years old who had recovered from COVID-19. Sequencing was carried out using PBMCs or T cells enriched from blood (not recorded which). The chain is assembled from TRBV13 and TRBJ1-5, and TRBD1 matches 9 of the central bases. CDR3 sequence: CASSFRRDREPQPQHF. The sequenced DNA: TGTGCCAGCAGCTTTCGCCGGGACAGGGAACCTCAGCCCCAGCATTTT.